The rows below give T cell receptor beta chains drawn from one sample of a study of T cells in Graves' hyperthyroidism and ophthalmopathy. TCRdb re-called the multiplex PCR reads through MiXCR, storing one row per CDR3 protein. The sample yields around 500,000 distinct CDR3 sequences, around 14% seen once. The sequenced material came from blood. The source is a woman aged 18 to 35 with Graves' hyperthyroidism. The CDR3 runs from the conserved cysteine through the conserved F or W. Fields, in order: CDR3 protein, J gene, V gene.

cdr3_aa: CASSHSSGRSNEQFF
j_call: TRBJ2-1
v_call: TRBV4-2

cdr3_aa: CASFTRDRGIPTHTEAFF
j_call: TRBJ1-1
v_call: TRBV28

cdr3_aa: CASSFTVNSPLHF
j_call: TRBJ1-6
v_call: TRBV7-6

cdr3_aa: CASSELSGLISYNEQFF
j_call: TRBJ2-1
v_call: TRBV6-1

cdr3_aa: CASRWRGEQFF
j_call: TRBJ2-1
v_call: TRBV6-2/TRBV6-3

cdr3_aa: CASSLTGGEETQYF
j_call: TRBJ2-5
v_call: TRBV27

cdr3_aa: CASSVGTGDEAFF
j_call: TRBJ1-1
v_call: TRBV2

cdr3_aa: CASSFGPGFRTDTQYF
j_call: TRBJ2-3
v_call: TRBV5-4

cdr3_aa: CASSEVRGLNTEAFF
j_call: TRBJ1-1
v_call: TRBV6-1

cdr3_aa: CASSWAGVADTQYF
j_call: TRBJ2-3
v_call: TRBV11-1

cdr3_aa: CASSQDSSVAYEQYF
j_call: TRBJ2-7
v_call: TRBV3-1

cdr3_aa: CASSLVLVDRNGETQYF
j_call: TRBJ2-5
v_call: TRBV11-1

cdr3_aa: CASSAIPFGGGTEAFF
j_call: TRBJ1-1
v_call: TRBV7-9

cdr3_aa: CSASLAGTKTQYF
j_call: TRBJ2-5
v_call: TRBV20-1

cdr3_aa: CASSRADYNEQFF
j_call: TRBJ2-1
v_call: TRBV2

cdr3_aa: CASSRQHGPADTQYF
j_call: TRBJ2-3
v_call: TRBV3-1

cdr3_aa: CASRVAASSYNEQFF
j_call: TRBJ2-1
v_call: TRBV19

cdr3_aa: CASGQGGTEAFF
j_call: TRBJ1-1
v_call: TRBV12-5

cdr3_aa: CASSQDSGVTEAFF
j_call: TRBJ1-1
v_call: TRBV4-1

cdr3_aa: CASSPNTGTGAEAFF
j_call: TRBJ1-1
v_call: TRBV5-1

cdr3_aa: CASSPGDSYNEQFF
j_call: TRBJ2-1
v_call: TRBV9

cdr3_aa: CASSPSLGRGTGQETQYF
j_call: TRBJ2-5
v_call: TRBV9

cdr3_aa: CASSGGLESYNEQFF
j_call: TRBJ2-1
v_call: TRBV5-6

cdr3_aa: CAGSPQGGRTDTQYF
j_call: TRBJ2-3
v_call: TRBV12-3/TRBV12-4

cdr3_aa: CASSYDGSYGYTF
j_call: TRBJ1-2
v_call: TRBV6-1

cdr3_aa: CASGPLGGGGYNEQFF
j_call: TRBJ2-1
v_call: TRBV12-5

cdr3_aa: CASSKAFEGYTF
j_call: TRBJ1-2
v_call: TRBV19

cdr3_aa: CSAQGYRRYNEQFF
j_call: TRBJ2-1
v_call: TRBV20-1

cdr3_aa: CASTGDGDYEQYF
j_call: TRBJ2-7
v_call: TRBV27

cdr3_aa: CASRGVNYGYTF
j_call: TRBJ1-2
v_call: TRBV27

cdr3_aa: CASSPRTGRNYGYTF
j_call: TRBJ1-2
v_call: TRBV14

cdr3_aa: CSVERPNTEAFF
j_call: TRBJ1-1
v_call: TRBV29-1

cdr3_aa: CSATVTSTGELFF
j_call: TRBJ2-2
v_call: TRBV20-1

cdr3_aa: CASSAVGQSQETQYF
j_call: TRBJ2-5
v_call: TRBV5-1

cdr3_aa: CASSRTVNQPQHF
j_call: TRBJ1-5
v_call: TRBV28

cdr3_aa: CAIRQLRDDTDTQYF
j_call: TRBJ2-3
v_call: TRBV10-3

cdr3_aa: CSVEIEGAKAFF
j_call: TRBJ1-1
v_call: TRBV29-1

cdr3_aa: CASSVGQPWDSPLHF
j_call: TRBJ1-6
v_call: TRBV12-3/TRBV12-4

cdr3_aa: CSVEDQEGYTF
j_call: TRBJ1-2
v_call: TRBV29-1

cdr3_aa: CATSEGRLGGYTF
j_call: TRBJ1-2
v_call: TRBV24-1

cdr3_aa: CASRGGLAGGKAQYF
j_call: TRBJ2-5
v_call: TRBV2

cdr3_aa: CASTLGQLVTGELFF
j_call: TRBJ2-2
v_call: TRBV6-1

cdr3_aa: CASSYSGARQPQHF
j_call: TRBJ1-5
v_call: TRBV6-5

cdr3_aa: CSASENWVFTDTQYF
j_call: TRBJ2-3
v_call: TRBV20-1

cdr3_aa: CASNQATNEKLFF
j_call: TRBJ1-4
v_call: TRBV30

cdr3_aa: CASSRELGQGGTEAFF
j_call: TRBJ1-1
v_call: TRBV3-1

cdr3_aa: CASSMSNTEAFF
j_call: TRBJ1-1
v_call: TRBV19

cdr3_aa: CASTPGASDYNEQFF
j_call: TRBJ2-1
v_call: TRBV4-2

cdr3_aa: CAWTPDLNYGYTF
j_call: TRBJ1-2
v_call: TRBV30

cdr3_aa: CASSLGGGADTQYF
j_call: TRBJ2-3
v_call: TRBV5-1

cdr3_aa: CASSQGTTAPNEKLFF
j_call: TRBJ1-4
v_call: TRBV14

cdr3_aa: CASSLSPGYWGNYGYTF
j_call: TRBJ1-2
v_call: TRBV27

cdr3_aa: CASRGATVIGELFF
j_call: TRBJ2-2
v_call: TRBV11-3

cdr3_aa: CSVEGLSGRRETQYF
j_call: TRBJ2-5
v_call: TRBV29-1

cdr3_aa: CASSAPWFSGRQEETQYF
j_call: TRBJ2-5
v_call: TRBV2

cdr3_aa: CASSLGAGGKDEQFF
j_call: TRBJ2-1
v_call: TRBV7-9

cdr3_aa: CASAPGGGAYEQYF
j_call: TRBJ2-7
v_call: TRBV6-1

cdr3_aa: CSVLRGISTDTQYF
j_call: TRBJ2-3
v_call: TRBV29-1

cdr3_aa: CASSGRTGDREKLFF
j_call: TRBJ1-4
v_call: TRBV5-1

cdr3_aa: CASSMTDYGYTF
j_call: TRBJ1-2
v_call: TRBV2